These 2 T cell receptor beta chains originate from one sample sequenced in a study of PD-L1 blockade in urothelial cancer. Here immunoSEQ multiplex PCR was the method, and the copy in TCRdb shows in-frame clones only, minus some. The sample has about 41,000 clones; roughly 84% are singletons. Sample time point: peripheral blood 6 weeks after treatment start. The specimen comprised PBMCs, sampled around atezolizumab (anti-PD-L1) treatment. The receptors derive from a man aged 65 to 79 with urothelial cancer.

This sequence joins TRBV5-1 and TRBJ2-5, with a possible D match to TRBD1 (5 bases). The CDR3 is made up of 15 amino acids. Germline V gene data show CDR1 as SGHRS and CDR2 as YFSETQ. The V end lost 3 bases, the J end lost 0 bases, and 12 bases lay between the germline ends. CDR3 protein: CASSSWGRNQETQYF. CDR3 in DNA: TGCGCCAGCAGCTCCTGGGGCCGCAACCAAGAGACCCAGTACTTC.

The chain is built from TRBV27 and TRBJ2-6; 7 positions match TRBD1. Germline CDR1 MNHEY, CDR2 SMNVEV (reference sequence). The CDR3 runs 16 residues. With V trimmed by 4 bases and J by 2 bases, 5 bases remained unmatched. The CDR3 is CASSSPGGTGANVLTF. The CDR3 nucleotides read TGTGCCAGCAGTTCGCCAGGGGGTACTGGGGCCAACGTCCTGACTTTC.